One T cell receptor (beta chain) is described in this entry. The study recruited people aged 18 to 89 years across approximately 25 US areas. Membership in each cohort depended on participant-reported clinical history. All recovered Cohort 3 donors got two negative PCRs, got clearance, or saw symptom resolution. V gave up 6 bases and J gave up 3 bases, with 14 bases separating them. The germline CDR1 and CDR2 sequences are MNHEY and SVGAGI. The CDR3 consists of 14 residues. TCRdb's table, derived via immunoSEQ multiplex PCR, lists solely in-frame clones and lacks some. In the table there are about 250,000 clones, about nine tenths of which are singletons. The data originate from a study of blood T cell repertoires in COVID-19. Study background: Material from acute and convalescent COVID-19 was sourced from the United States, Italy and Spain.

The rearrangement links TRBV6-5 to TRBJ1-1, with a tentative D call TRBD1 (6 bases). This TCR was sampled from a woman younger than 35 who had recovered from COVID-19. Sequenced input: PBMCs or T cells enriched from blood (not recorded which). The CDR3 DNA reads TGTGCCAGCAGACGTCCGGGACAATACACTGAAGCTTTCTTT. Its translation is CASRRPGQYTEAFF.